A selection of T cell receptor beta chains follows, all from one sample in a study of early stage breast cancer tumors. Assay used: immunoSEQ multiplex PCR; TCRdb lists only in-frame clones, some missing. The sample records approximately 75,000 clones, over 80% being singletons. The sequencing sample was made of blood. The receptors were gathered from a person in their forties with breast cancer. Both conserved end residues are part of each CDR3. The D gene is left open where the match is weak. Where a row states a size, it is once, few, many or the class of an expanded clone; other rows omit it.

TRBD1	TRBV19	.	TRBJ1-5	CASSTDRGGKPQHF	TGTGCCAGTAGTACCGACAGGGGAGGGAAGCCCCAGCATTTT
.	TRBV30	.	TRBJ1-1	CAWSPRGVWMNTEAFF	TGTGCCTGGAGTCCACGGGGGGTTTGGATGAACACTGAAGCTTTCTTT
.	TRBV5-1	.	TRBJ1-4	CASSLDRHNEKLFF	TGCGCCAGCAGCTTGGACAGGCATAATGAAAAACTGTTTTTT
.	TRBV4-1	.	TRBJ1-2	CASSQGDTYGYTF	TGCGCCAGCAGCCAAGGGGACACCTATGGCTACACCTTC
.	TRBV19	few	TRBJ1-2	CATRTANYGYTF	TGTGCCACCCGGACAGCCAACTATGGCTACACCTTC
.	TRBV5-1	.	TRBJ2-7	CASSFLSSWYEQYF	TGCGCCAGCAGCTTTTTGAGTAGTTGGTACGAGCAGTACTTC
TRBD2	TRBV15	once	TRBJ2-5	CATSRGLAGGPNRGQETQYF	TGTGCCACCAGCAGAGGACTAGCGGGAGGGCCGAATAGGGGGCAAGAGACCCAGTACTTC
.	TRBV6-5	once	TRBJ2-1	CASSRQGFPGGEQFF	TGTGCCAGCAGTCGACAGGGATTCCCGGGAGGTGAGCAGTTCTTC
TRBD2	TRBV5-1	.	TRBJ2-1	CASSLVGGRGGDEQFF	TGCGCCAGCAGCTTGGTGGGCGGGAGGGGCGGTGATGAGCAGTTCTTC
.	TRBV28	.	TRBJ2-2	CASTLSGDIYTGELFF	TGTGCCAGCACCCTATCCGGGGACATATACACCGGGGAGCTGTTTTTT
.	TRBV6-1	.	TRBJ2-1	CASSVVDSNNEQFF	TGTGCCAGCAGTGTTGTGGACAGCAACAATGAGCAGTTCTTC
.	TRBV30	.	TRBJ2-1	CAWSVRTAYNEQFF	TGTGCCTGGAGTGTACGCACAGCCTACAATGAGCAGTTCTTC
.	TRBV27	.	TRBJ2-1	CASSSAGTNNEQFF	TGTGCCAGCAGTTCTGCCGGGACCAACAATGAGCAGTTCTTC
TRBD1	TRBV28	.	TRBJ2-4	CASSRQGVAKNIQYF	TGTGCCAGCAGTAGACAGGGGGTAGCCAAAAACATTCAGTACTTC
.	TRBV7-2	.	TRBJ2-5	CASSLEGGETQYF	TGTGCCAGCAGCTTAGAAGGAGGCGAGACCCAGTACTTC
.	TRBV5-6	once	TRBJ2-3	CASSLDGTQYF	TGTGCCAGCAGCTTGGATGGTACGCAGTATTTT
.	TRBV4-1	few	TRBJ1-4	CASSQGINEKLFF	TGCGCCAGCAGCCAAGGGATTAATGAAAAACTGTTTTTT
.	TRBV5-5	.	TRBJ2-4	CASSSPTGLVDIQYF	TGTGCCAGCAGCTCACCGACAGGCCTGGTGGACATTCAGTACTTC
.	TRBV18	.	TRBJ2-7	CASSPQRDVYEQYF	TGTGCCAGCTCACCACAACGGGACGTCTACGAGCAGTACTTC
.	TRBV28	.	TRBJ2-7	CASSLTRGREQYF	TGTGCCAGCAGTTTAACGAGGGGACGCGAGCAGTACTTC
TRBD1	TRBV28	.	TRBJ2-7	CASSLWGDRTGYF	TGTGCCAGCAGTTTATGGGGGGACAGGACTGGTTACTTC
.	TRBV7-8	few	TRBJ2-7	CASSYHLREQYF	TGTGCCAGCAGCTACCACTTAAGGGAGCAGTACTTC
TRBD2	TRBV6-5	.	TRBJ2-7	CASSRPGLASREQYF	TGTGCCAGCAGCAGACCGGGACTAGCTTCTCGAGAGCAGTACTTC
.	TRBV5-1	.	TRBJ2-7	CASSFTSGLTYEQYF	TGCGCCAGCAGCTTTACATCCGGGTTGACCTACGAGCAGTACTTC
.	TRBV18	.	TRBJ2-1	CASSPTSNEQFF	TGTGCCAGCTCACCAACTAGTAATGAGCAGTTCTTC
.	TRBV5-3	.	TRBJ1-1	CARSLVGGLGAFF	TGTGCCAGAAGCTTGGTTGGGGGCCTCGGAGCTTTCTTT
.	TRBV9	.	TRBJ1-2	CASSVGFFGGGEGYTF	TGTGCCAGCAGCGTAGGATTTTTCGGCGGGGGCGAGGGCTACACCTTC
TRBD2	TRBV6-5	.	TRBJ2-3	CASRASGSSDTQYF	TGTGCCTCCAGGGCTAGCGGGAGTTCAGATACGCAGTATTTT
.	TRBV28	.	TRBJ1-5	CASSPPNQPQHF	TGTGCCAGCAGTCCGCCCAATCAGCCCCAGCATTTT
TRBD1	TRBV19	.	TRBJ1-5	CASSPDRVPGQPQHF	TGTGCCAGTAGTCCAGACAGGGTCCCTGGTCAGCCCCAGCATTTT
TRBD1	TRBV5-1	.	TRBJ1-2	CASSSTGEWGYTF	TGCGCCAGCAGCTCAACAGGGGAGTGGGGCTACACCTTC
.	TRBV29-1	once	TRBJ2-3	CSVGGQGGTDTQYF	TGCAGCGTTGGGGGTCAGGGTGGTACAGATACGCAGTATTTT
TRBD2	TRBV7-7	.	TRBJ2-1	CASSILAGSEQFF	TGTGCTAGCAGTATACTAGCGGGCAGTGAGCAGTTCTTC